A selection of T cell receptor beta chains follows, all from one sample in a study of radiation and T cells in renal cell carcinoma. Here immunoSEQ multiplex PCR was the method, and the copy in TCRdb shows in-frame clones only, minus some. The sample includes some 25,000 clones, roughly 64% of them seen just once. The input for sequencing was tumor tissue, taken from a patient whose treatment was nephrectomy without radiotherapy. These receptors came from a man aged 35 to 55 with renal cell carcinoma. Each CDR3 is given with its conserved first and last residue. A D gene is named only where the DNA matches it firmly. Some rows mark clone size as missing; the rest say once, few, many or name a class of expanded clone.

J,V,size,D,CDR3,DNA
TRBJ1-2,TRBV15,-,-,CATSRDIAQGYGYTF,TGTGCCACCAGCAGAGACATCGCTCAGGGCTATGGCTACACCTTC
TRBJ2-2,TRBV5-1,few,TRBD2,CASSTGLAGTGELFF,TGCGCCAGCAGCACCGGACTAGCCGGAACCGGGGAGCTGTTTTTT
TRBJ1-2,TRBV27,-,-,CASSDFNYGYTF,TGTGCTTCCTCGGACTTTAACTATGGCTACACCTTC
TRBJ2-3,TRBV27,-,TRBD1,CASSSILTGGTDTQYF,TGTGCCAGCAGTTCTATCCTTACAGGGGGCACAGATACGCAGTATTTT
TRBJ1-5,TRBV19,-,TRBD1,CASSPDRTFNQPQHF,TGTGCCAGTAGCCCGGACAGGACTTTTAATCAGCCCCAGCATTTT
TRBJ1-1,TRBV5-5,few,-,CASSSGPTGVSTEAFF,TGTGCCAGCAGCTCCGGACCGACGGGGGTCAGCACTGAAGCTTTCTTT
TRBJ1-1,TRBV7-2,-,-,CASSLQENTEAFF,TGTGCCAGCAGCTTACAAGAGAACACTGAAGCTTTCTTT
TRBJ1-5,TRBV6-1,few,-,CASSEVAGANQPQHF,TGTGCCAGCAGTGAAGTGGCAGGGGCCAATCAGCCCCAGCATTTT
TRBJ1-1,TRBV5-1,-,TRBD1,CASRLGPTGPGQRNTEAFF,TGCGCCAGCAGACTGGGGCCCACGGGACCGGGACAGAGGAACACTGAAGCTTTCTTT
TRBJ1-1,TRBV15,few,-,CATSRDAQGSTEAFF,TGTGCCACCAGCAGAGACGCACAGGGTAGCACTGAAGCTTTCTTT
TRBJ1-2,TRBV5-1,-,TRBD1,CASSMTGQGYTF,TGCGCCAGCAGCATGACAGGGCAAGGCTACACCTTC
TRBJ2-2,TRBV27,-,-,CASSLWSGMDTGELFF,TGTGCCAGCAGTTTATGGTCCGGGATGGACACCGGGGAGCTGTTTTTT
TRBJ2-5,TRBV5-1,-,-,CASSSGFQETQYF,TGCGCCAGCTCGTCAGGATTCCAAGAGACCCAGTACTTC
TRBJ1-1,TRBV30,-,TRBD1,CAFIQGRMNTEAFF,TGTGCCTTTATACAGGGGCGAATGAACACTGAAGCTTTCTTT
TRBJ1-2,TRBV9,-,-,CASSVDMGSYGYTF,TGTGCCAGCAGCGTAGATATGGGTAGCTATGGCTACACCTTC
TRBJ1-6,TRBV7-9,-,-,CASSLGLGGLNSPLHF,TGTGCCAGCAGCTTAGGGCTCGGGGGGCTAAATTCACCCCTCCACTTT
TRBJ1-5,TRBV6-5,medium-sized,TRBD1,CASSLGLTGVQPQHF,TGTGCCAGCAGTTTGGGACTGACAGGGGTTCAGCCCCAGCATTTT
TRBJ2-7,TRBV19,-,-,CASSTTGPFTASTTQYF,TGTGCCAGTAGTACTACCGGGCCCTTCACCGCCTCTACGACGCAGTACTTC
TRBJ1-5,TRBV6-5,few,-,CATGHYSNQPQHF,TGTGCCACGGGACACTATAGCAATCAGCCCCAGCATTTT
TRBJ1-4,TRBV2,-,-,CASTRDDEKLFF,TGTGCCAGCACGAGGGACGATGAAAAACTGTTTTTT
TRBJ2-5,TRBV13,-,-,CASSPRLEGTQYF,TGTGCCAGCAGCCCCCGTTTGGAGGGGACCCAGTACTTC
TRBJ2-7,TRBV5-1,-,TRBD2,CASSFEMSGDASYEQYF,TGCGCCAGCAGCTTTGAAATGAGCGGGGATGCAAGCTACGAGCAGTACTTC
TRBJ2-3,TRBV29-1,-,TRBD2,CSAGGNTDTQYF,TGCAGCGCGGGGGGGAACACAGATACGCAGTATTTT
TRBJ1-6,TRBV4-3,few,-,CASSQVKQAGVNSPLHF,TGCGCCAGCAGCCAAGTCAAACAGGCCGGCGTTAATTCACCCCTCCACTTT
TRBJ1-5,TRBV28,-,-,CASNIGQTNQPQHF,TGTGCCAGCAATATCGGACAGACCAATCAGCCCCAGCATTTT
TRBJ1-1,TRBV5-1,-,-,CASSWSLQGNTEAFF,TGCGCCAGCAGCTGGAGTCTACAGGGTAACACTGAAGCTTTCTTT
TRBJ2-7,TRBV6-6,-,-,CASSTRTGEQYF,TGTGCCAGCAGTACCCGGACCGGTGAGCAGTACTTC
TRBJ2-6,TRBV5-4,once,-,CASSRAMLSGANVLTF,TGTGCCAGCAGCCGGGCTATGCTCTCTGGGGCCAACGTCCTGACTTTC
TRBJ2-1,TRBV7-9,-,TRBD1,CASTRQGAANEQFF,TGTGCCAGCACCCGACAGGGGGCGGCGAATGAGCAGTTCTTC
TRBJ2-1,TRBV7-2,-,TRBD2,CASSFTAGVGNEQFF,TGTGCCAGCAGCTTTACGGCGGGAGTGGGGAATGAGCAGTTCTTC